This T cell receptor beta chain was observed in a study of blood T cells in healthy people across ages. Overall study findings and caveats: There were more naive CD4+ cells and higher diversity in long-lived donors than in aged donors.

CDR1 and CDR2 (germline): SGHRS, YFSETQ. This CDR3 contains 10 residues. Between the trimmed V and J ends, which lost 7 bases and 6 bases, there was a span of 6 bases. The sample holds one count of this clonotype. Antigen: not known. It was with a sample-barcoded 5' primer and a J-beta primer mix that a second PCR of roughly 7 to 12 cycles was run. TCRdb independently ran MiXCR on the 5' RACE reads; one entry per CDR3 protein. The sample lists 900,000 to 950,000 distinct CDR3 sequences; about 27% were seen once. Donors gave ten milliliters of peripheral blood apiece. These data also formed part of another study, on T cells of mothers and their children. That source reports: Related mother-child pairs showed slightly, non-significantly higher overlap than unrelated pairs. Persistent microchimeric T cell clones were sought, and none were detected.

This clonotype originated in a woman in her 40s in good health. This chain joins TRBV5-1 and TRBJ2-3; no clear D. Source material: blood. CDR3 region: CASPTDTQYF. In DNA form, the CDR3 reads TGCGCCAGCCCTACCGATACGCAGTATTTT.